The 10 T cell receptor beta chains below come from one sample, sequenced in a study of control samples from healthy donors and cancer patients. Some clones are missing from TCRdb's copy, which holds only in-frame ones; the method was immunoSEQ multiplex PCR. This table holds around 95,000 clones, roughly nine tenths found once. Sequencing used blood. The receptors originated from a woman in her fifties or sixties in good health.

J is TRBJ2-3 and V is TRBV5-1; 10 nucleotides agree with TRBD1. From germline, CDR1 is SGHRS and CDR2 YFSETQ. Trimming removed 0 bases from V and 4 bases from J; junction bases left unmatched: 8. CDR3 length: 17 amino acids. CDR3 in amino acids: CASSLVGTGAIADTQYF. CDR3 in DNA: TGCGCCAGCAGCTTGGTAGGGACAGGGGCGATCGCAGATACGCAGTATTTT.

Here the CDR3 reads CASKAGGQAGELFF. The CDR3 DNA sequence: TGTGCCAGCAAGGCGGGAGGGCAAGCCGGGGAGCTGTTTTTT. The chain employs TRBV7-2 and TRBJ2-2, with TRBD2 identical over 9 bases. Trimming cost V 7 bases and J 6 bases; bases outside gene matches: 6. The CDR3 extends over 14 amino acids. Germline-derived CDR1 and CDR2 are SGHTA and FQGNSA.

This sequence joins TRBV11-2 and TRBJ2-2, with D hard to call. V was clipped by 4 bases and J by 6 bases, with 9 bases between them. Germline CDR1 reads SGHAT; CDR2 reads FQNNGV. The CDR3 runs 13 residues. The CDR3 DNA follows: TGTGCCAGCAGCTACACCTCCCCCGGGGAGCTGTTTTTT. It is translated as CASSYTSPGELFF.

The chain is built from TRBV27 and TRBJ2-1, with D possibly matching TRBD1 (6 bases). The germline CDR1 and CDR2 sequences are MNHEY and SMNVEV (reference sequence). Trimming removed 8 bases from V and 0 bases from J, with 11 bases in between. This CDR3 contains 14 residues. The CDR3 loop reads CASSQGISYNEQFF. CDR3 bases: TGTGCCAGCTCCCAGGGGATCTCCTACAATGAGCAGTTCTTC.

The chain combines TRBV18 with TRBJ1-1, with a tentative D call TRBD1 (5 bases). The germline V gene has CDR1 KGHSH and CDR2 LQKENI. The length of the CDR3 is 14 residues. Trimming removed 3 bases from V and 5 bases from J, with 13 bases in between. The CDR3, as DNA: TGTGCCAGCTCACCGAGAGGGACTGAAACTGAAGCTTTCTTT. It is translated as CASSPRGTETEAFF.

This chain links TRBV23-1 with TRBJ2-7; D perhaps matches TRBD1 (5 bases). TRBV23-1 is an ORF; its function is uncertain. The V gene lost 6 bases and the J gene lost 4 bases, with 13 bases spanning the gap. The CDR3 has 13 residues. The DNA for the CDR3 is TGCGCCAGCAGCACCCGACAGCCGTACGAGCAGTACGTC. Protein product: CASSTRQPYEQYV.

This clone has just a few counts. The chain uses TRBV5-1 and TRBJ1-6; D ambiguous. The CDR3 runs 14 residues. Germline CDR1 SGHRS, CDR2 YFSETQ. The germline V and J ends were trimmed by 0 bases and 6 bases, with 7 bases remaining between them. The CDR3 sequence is CASSLDRPNSPLHF. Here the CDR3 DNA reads TGCGCCAGCAGCTTGGACAGACCTAATTCACCCCTCCACTTT.

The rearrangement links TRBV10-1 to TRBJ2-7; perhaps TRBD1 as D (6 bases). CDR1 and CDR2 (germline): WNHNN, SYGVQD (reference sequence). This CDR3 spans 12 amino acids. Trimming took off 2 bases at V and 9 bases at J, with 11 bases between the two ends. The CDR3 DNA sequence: TGCGCCAGCAGTGAGGGAACAGGGTGGCAGTACTTC. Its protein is CASSEGTGWQYF.

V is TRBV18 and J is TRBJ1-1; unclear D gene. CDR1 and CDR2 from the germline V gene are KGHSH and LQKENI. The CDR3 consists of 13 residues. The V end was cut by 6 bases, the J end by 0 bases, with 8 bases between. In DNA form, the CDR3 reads TGTGCCAGCTCGTCGGGGTTGAACACTGAAGCTTTCTTT. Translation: CASSSGLNTEAFF.

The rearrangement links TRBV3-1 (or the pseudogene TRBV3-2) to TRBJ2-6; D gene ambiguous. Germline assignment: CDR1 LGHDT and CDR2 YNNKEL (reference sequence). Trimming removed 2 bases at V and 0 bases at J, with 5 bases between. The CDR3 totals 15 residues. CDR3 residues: CASSQRTSGANVLTF. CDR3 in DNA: TGTGCCAGCAGCCAACGGACCTCTGGGGCCAACGTCCTGACTTTC.